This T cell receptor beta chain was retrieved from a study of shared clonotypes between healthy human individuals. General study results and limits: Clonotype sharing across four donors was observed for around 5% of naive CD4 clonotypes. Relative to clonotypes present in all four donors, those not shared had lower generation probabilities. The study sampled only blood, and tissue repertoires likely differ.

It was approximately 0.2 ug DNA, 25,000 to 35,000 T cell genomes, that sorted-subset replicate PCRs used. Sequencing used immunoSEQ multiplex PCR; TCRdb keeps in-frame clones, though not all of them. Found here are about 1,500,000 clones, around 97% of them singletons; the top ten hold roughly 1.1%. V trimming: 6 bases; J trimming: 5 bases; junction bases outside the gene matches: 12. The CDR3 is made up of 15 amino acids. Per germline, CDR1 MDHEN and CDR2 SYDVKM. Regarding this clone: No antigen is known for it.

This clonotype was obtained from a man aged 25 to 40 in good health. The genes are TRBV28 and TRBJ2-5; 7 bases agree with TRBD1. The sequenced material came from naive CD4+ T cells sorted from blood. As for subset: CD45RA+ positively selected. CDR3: CASSFTGVRWETQYF. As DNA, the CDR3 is TGTGCCAGCAGCTTCACAGGGGTTAGATGGGAGACCCAGTACTTC.